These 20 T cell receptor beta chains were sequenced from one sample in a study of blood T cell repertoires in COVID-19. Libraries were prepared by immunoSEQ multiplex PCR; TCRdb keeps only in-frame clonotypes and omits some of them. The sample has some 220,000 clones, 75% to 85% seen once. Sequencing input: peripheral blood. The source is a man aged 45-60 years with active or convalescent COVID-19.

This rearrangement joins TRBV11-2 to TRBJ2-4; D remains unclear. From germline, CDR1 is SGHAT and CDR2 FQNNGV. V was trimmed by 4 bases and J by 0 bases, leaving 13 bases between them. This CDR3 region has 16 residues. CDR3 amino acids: CASSSKTHLAKNIQYF. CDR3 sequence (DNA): TGTGCCAGCAGCTCTAAAACCCATCTAGCCAAAAACATTCAGTACTTC.

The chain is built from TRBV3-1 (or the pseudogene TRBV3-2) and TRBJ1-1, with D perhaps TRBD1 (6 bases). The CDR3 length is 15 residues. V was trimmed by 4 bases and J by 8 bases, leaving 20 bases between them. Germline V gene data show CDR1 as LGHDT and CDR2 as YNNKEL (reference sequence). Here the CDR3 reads CASSPYYSGGWEAFF. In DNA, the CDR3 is TGTGCCAGCAGCCCCTACTACTCTGGGGGCTGGGAAGCTTTCTTT.

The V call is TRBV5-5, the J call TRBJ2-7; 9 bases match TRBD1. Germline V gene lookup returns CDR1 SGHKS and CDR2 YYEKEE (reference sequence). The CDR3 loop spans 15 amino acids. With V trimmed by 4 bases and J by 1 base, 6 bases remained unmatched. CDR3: CASSEGTGSSYEQYF. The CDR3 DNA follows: TGTGCCAGCAGCGAGGGGACAGGGTCGTCCTACGAGCAGTACTTC. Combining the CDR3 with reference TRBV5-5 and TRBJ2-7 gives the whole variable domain DAGVTQSPTHLIKTRGQQVTLRCSPISGHKSVSWYQQVLGQGPQFIFQYYEKEERGRGNFPDRFSARQFPNYSSELNVNALLLGDSALYLCASSEGTGSSYEQYFGPGTRLTVT.

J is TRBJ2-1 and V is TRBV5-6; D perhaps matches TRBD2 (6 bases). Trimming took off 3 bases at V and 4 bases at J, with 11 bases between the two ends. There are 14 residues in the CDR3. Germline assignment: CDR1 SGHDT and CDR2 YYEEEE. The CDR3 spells CASSSGTSYNEQFF. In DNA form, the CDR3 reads TGTGCCAGCAGCTCCGGGACTTCTTACAATGAGCAGTTCTTC.

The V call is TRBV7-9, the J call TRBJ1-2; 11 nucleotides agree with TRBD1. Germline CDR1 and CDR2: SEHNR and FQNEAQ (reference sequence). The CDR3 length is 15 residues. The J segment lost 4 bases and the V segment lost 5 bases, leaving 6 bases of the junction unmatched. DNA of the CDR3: TGTGCCAGCAGCGCCGGGACAGGGGGTAGCTATGGCTACACCTTC. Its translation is CASSAGTGGSYGYTF. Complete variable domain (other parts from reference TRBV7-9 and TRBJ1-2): DTGVSQNPRHKITKRGQNVTFRCDPISEHNRLYWYRQTLGQGPEFLTYFQNEAQLEKSRLLSDRFSAERPKGSFSTLEIQRTEQGDSAMYLCASSAGTGGSYGYTFGSGTRLTVV.

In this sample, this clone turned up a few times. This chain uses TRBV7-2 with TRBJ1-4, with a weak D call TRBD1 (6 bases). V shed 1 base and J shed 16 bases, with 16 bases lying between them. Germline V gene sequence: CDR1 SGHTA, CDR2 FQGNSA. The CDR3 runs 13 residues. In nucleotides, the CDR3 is TGTGCCAGCAGCTTAGTACAGGGAAGAAGGTGGTTTTTT. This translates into CASSLVQGRRWFF.

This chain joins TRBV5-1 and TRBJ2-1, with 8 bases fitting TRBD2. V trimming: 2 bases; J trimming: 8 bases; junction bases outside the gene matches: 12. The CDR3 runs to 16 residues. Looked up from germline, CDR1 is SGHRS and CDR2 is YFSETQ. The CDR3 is CASSFPSGGHLDEQFF. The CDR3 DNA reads TGCGCCAGCAGCTTCCCAAGCGGGGGCCACTTGGATGAGCAGTTCTTC.

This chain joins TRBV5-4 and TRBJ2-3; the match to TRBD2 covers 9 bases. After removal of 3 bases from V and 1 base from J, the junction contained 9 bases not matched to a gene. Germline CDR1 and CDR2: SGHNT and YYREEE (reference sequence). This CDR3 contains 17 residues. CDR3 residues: CASSSILAGVGTDTQYF. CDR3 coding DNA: TGTGCCAGCAGCTCTATCTTAGCGGGAGTTGGCACAGATACGCAGTATTTT.

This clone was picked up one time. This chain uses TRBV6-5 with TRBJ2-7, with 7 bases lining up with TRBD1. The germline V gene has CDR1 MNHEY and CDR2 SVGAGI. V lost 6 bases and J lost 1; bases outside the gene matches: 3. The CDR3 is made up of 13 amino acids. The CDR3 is CASSADRSYEQYV. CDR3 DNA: TGTGCCAGCAGCGCGGACAGGTCCTACGAGCAGTACGTC.

CDR3 sequence: CASSDPGGAQEKLFF. CDR3 sequence (DNA): TGCGCCAGCAGCGACCCAGGGGGCGCGCAGGAAAAACTGTTTTTT. This sequence joins TRBV5-1 and TRBJ1-4; 8 bases match TRBD1. The junction had 10 bases not matched to a gene; V was cut back by 4 bases and J by 8 bases. The germline CDR1 and CDR2 sequences are SGHRS and YFSETQ. The CDR3 extends over 15 amino acids. Combining the CDR3 with reference TRBV5-1 and TRBJ1-4 gives the whole variable domain KAGVTQTPRYLIKTRGQQVTLSCSPISGHRSVSWYQQTPGQGLQFLFEYFSETQRNKGNFPGRFSGRQFSNSRSEMNVSTLELGDSALYLCASSDPGGAQEKLFFGSGTQLSVL.

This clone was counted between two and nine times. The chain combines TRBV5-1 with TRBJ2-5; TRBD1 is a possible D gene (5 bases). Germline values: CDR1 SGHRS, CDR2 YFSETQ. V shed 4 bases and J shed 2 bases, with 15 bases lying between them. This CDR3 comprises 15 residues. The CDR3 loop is CASSPGASPQETQYF. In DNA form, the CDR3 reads TGCGCCAGCAGCCCTGGGGCCTCCCCACAAGAGACCCAGTACTTC.

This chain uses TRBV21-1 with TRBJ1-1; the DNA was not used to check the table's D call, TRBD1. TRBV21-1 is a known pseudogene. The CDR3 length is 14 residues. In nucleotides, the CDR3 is TGTGCCAGCAGCCCCCGACAGGGAAACACTGAAGCTTTCTTT. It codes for CASSPRQGNTEAFF.

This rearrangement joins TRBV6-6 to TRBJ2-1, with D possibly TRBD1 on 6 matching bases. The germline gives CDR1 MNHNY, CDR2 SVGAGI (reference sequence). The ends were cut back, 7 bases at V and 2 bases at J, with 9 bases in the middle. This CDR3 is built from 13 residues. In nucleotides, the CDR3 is TGTGCCAGCAAGAGGACAGCCTACAATGAGCAGTTCTTC. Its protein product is CASKRTAYNEQFF.

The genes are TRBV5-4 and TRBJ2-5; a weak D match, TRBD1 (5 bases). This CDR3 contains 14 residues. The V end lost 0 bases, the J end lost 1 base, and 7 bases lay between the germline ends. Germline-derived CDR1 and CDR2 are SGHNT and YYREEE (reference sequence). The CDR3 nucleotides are TGTGCCAGCAGCTTGGCGCAGGGCCAAGAGACCCAGTACTTC. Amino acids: CASSLAQGQETQYF.

The chain's CDR3 is CASSLALAGGQETQYF. The CDR3 DNA follows: TGTGCCAGCAGCTTAGCTCTAGCGGGGGGGCAAGAGACCCAGTACTTC. V is TRBV7-2 and J is TRBJ2-5; 12 bases are a match to TRBD2. The ends lost 0 bases at V and 2 bases at J; junction bases unmatched: 1. Per the germline V gene, CDR1 is SGHTA and CDR2 is FQGNSA. The CDR3 is made up of 16 amino acids.

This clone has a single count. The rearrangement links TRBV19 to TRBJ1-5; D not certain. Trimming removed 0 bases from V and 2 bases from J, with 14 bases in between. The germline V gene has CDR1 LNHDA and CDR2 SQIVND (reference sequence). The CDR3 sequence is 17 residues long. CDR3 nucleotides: TGTGCCAGTAGTATAGATGGTCAGGTTTTCGGCAATCAGCCCCAGCATTTT. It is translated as CASSIDGQVFGNQPQHF.

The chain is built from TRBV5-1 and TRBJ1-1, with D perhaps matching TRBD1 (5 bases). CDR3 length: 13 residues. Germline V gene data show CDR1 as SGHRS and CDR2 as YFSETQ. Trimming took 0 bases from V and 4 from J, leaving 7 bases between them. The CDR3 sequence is CASSLEGVTEAFF. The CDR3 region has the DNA TGCGCCAGCAGCTTGGAAGGGGTCACTGAAGCTTTCTTT.

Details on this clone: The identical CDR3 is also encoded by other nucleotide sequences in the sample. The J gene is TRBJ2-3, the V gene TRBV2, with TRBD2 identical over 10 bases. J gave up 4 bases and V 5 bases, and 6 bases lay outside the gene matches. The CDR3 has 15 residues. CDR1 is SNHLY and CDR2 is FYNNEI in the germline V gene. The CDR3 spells CASSPWTSGADTQYF. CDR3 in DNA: TGTGCCAGCAGTCCTTGGACTAGCGGTGCAGATACGCAGTATTTT.

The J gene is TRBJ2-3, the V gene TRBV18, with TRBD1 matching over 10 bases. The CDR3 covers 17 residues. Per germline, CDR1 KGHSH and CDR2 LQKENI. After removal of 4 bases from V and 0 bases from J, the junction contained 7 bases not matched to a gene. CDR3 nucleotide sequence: TGTGCCAGCTCACTACCGGGACAGGGGACTAGCACAGATACGCAGTATTTT. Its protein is CASSLPGQGTSTDTQYF.

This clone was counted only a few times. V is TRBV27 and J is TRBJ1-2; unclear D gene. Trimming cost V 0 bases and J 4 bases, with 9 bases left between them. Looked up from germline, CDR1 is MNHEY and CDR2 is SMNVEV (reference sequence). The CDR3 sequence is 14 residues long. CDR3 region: CASSLSTNSYGYTF. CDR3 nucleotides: TGTGCCAGCAGTTTATCAACAAACAGCTATGGCTACACCTTC.